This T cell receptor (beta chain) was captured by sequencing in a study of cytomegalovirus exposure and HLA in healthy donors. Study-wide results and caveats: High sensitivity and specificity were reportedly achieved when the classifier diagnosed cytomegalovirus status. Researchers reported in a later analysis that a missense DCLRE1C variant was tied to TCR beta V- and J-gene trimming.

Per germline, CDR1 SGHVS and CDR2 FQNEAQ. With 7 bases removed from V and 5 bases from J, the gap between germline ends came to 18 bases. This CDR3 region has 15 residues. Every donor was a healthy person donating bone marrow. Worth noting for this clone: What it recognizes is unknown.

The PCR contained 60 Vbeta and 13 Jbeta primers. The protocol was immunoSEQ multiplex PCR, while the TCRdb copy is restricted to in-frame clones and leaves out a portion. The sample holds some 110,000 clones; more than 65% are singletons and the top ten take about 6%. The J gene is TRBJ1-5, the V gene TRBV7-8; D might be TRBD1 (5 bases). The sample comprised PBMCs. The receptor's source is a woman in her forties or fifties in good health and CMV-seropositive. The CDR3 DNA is TGTGCCAGCACCCCTTTTGGGGCTAGGGATCAGCCCCAGCATTTT. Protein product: CASTPFGARDQPQHF.